Following are 8 T cell receptor beta chains from one sample sequenced in a study of graft-versus-host responses after intestinal transplantation. Here immunoSEQ multiplex PCR was the method, and the copy in TCRdb shows in-frame clones only, minus some. The sample yields tens of thousands of clones, approximately 88% seen once. These TCRs' antigens remain unknown. The input for sequencing was unstimulated CD8+ T cells sorted from spleen or lymph node cells, taken before intestinal transplant. The origin of the receptors is a human donor who received an intestinal transplant.

The rearrangement joins TRBV7-6 to TRBJ2-1, with 13 bases that match TRBD2. The germline CDR1 and CDR2 sequences are SGHVS and FNYEAQ. The CDR3 totals 16 residues. V lost 4 bases, J lost 5 bases, and 5 bases stayed unmatched. The CDR3 DNA reads as TGTGCCAGCAGCTGGGGGACTAGCGGGGCCGACAATGAGCAGTTCTTC. Translating it yields CASSWGTSGADNEQFF.

J is TRBJ1-2 and V is TRBV27; TRBD1 matches 8 bases. V was clipped by 1 base and J by 2 bases; unmatched bases: 6. Germline V gives CDR1 MNHEY, CDR2 SMNVEV (reference sequence). The CDR3 length is 16 residues. The chain's CDR3 is CASSLWAPGGNYGYTF. CDR3 DNA sequence: TGTGCCAGCAGTTTATGGGCCCCAGGGGGCAACTATGGCTACACCTTC.

The chain carries TRBV27 and TRBJ2-7; D might be TRBD2 (6 bases). Trimming removed 8 bases at V and 4 bases at J, with 12 bases between. Germline V gives CDR1 MNHEY, CDR2 SMNVEV (reference sequence). This CDR3 has 12 amino acids. The CDR3 sequence: CASATGGYEQYF. The DNA for the CDR3 is TGTGCCAGCGCCACTGGGGGGTACGAGCAGTACTTC.

The chain employs TRBV2 and TRBJ1-1, with 8 bases identical to TRBD1. J lost 4 bases, V lost 5 bases, and 6 bases had no gene match. The germline V gene has CDR1 SNHLY and CDR2 FYNNEI. This CDR3 comprises 14 residues. The CDR3: CASSLVDRVTEAFF. CDR3 nucleotide sequence: TGTGCCAGCAGTCTGGTGGACAGGGTCACTGAAGCTTTCTTT.

This chain uses TRBV5-6 with TRBJ2-1, with a tentative D call TRBD1 (6 bases). CDR3 length equals 15 residues. Trimming cost V 0 bases and J 3 bases, with 10 bases left between them. CDR1 is SGHDT and CDR2 is YYEEEE in the germline V gene. The CDR3 is CASSLGDIVYNEQFF. The DNA of the CDR3 is TGTGCCAGCAGCTTGGGGGACATCGTCTACAATGAGCAGTTCTTC.

The V call is TRBV7-2, the J call TRBJ2-7; 7 nucleotides line up with TRBD2. This CDR3 comprises 16 residues. Trimming removed 6 bases from V and 5 bases from J; junction bases left unmatched: 16. CDR1 SGHTA and CDR2 FQGNSA come from the germline V gene. The CDR3 loop is CASSLLPGGRSDEQYF. In DNA, the CDR3 is TGTGCCAGCAGTTTATTACCGGGAGGTAGATCTGACGAGCAGTACTTC.

The chain employs TRBV28 and TRBJ2-1; 13 bases align to TRBD2. The CDR3 loop spans 20 amino acids. CDR1 and CDR2 from the germline V gene are MDHEN and SYDVKM. Trimming at V came to 4 bases and at J to 0 bases, leaving 12 bases not matched to a gene. The CDR3 reads CASSSARLAGGTNSYNEQFF. In nucleotides, the CDR3 is TGTGCCAGCAGTTCAGCCCGACTAGCGGGAGGTACCAACTCCTACAATGAGCAGTTCTTC.

The chain combines TRBV2 with TRBJ1-1; D is undetermined. The CDR3 has 12 residues. The germline V and J ends were trimmed by 8 bases and 6 bases, with 13 bases remaining between them. Per the germline V gene, CDR1 is SNHLY and CDR2 is FYNNEI. CDR3 residues: CASGTRTPEAFF. As DNA, the CDR3 is TGTGCCAGCGGTACTCGAACCCCTGAAGCTTTCTTT.